The 26 T cell receptor beta chains given below trace back to one sample, sequenced in a study of Ad26.COV2.S vaccination and SARS-CoV-2 variants (dated by TCRdb to about 2021). The treatment or condition label of this sample denotes: around 19 received Ad26.COV2.S at low or high dose, single or two shots; roughly five received placebo; per-sample allocation not given. Repertoires of vaccine and placebo recipients were sequenced from samples taken on day 63 after the first injection. The protocol used for the library was the immunoSEQ multiplex PCR assay. TCRdb's version of the immuneACCESS table is confined to in-frame rearrangements and falls short of the full clone set. An unresolved V gene accounts for under half of the shortfall where checked; the remainder is of unknown origin. The sample table contains 300,000 to 350,000 clones; only one count was recorded for around 84% of them. The ten top clones hold 1.9% of the sample.

The starting material was peripheral blood, obtained in a trial of Ad26.COV2.S vaccine versus placebo. These receptors originate from a person aged 18 to 59 who received the Ad26.COV2.S COVID-19 vaccine or a placebo.

As DNA, the CDR3 is TGCGCCAGCAGCCTACAGGGGGCGAGCGATACGCAGTATTTT. Encoded protein: CASSLQGASDTQYF. This chain joins TRBV5-1 and TRBJ2-3, with TRBD1 matching 9 bases. Germline CDR1 and CDR2: SGHRS and YFSETQ. There are 14 residues in the CDR3. The ends lost 4 bases at V and 6 bases at J; junction bases unmatched: 6.

This CDR3 reads CASSLSGVGTANYGYTF. CDR3 nucleotides: TGTGCCAGCAGTTTATCGGGGGTGGGCACAGCTAACTATGGCTACACCTTC. V is TRBV27 and J is TRBJ1-2; a weak D match, TRBD1 (5 bases). Germline CDR1 reads MNHEY; CDR2 reads SMNVEV (reference sequence). The CDR3 is 17 residues long. Trimming left V 0 bases short and J 0 bases short, with 14 bases between.

The genes are TRBV7-2 and TRBJ2-3; D is undetermined. Trimming removed 4 bases at V and 0 bases at J, with 11 bases between. The length of the CDR3 is 15 residues. Germline CDR1 is SGHTA and CDR2 is FQGNSA. CDR3 bases: TGTGCCAGCAGCTCTCGACGGAAGAGCACAGATACGCAGTATTTT. Translated: CASSSRRKSTDTQYF.

The V gene is TRBV15, the J gene TRBJ1-3; the D is unclear. Looked up from germline, CDR1 is LNHNV and CDR2 is YYDKDF (reference sequence). CDR3 length: 18 amino acids. Trimming removed 0 bases at V and 2 bases at J, with 17 bases between. The chain's CDR3 is CATSRDEGASRPGNTIYF. The CDR3 coding sequence is TGTGCCACCAGCAGAGATGAGGGAGCATCACGTCCTGGAAACACCATATATTTT.

This clone was seen many times. The chain combines TRBV6-1 with TRBJ1-1, with D unresolved. The CDR3 is 13 residues long. Germline V gene data show CDR1 as MNHNS and CDR2 as SASEGT. With 3 bases removed from V and 0 bases from J, the gap between germline ends came to 5 bases. CDR3 nucleotide sequence: TGTGCCAGCAGTGACAACATGAACACTGAAGCTTTCTTT. Its protein product is CASSDNMNTEAFF.

This chain uses TRBV6-5 with TRBJ1-6, with 9 bases identical to TRBD1. The germline CDR1 and CDR2 sequences are MNHEY and SVGAGI. CDR3 size: 15 residues. J gave up 6 bases and V 6 bases, and 6 bases lay outside the gene matches. The chain's CDR3 is CASRPPGQGNSPLHF. CDR3 DNA: TGTGCCAGCAGGCCCCCGGGACAGGGTAATTCACCCCTCCACTTT.

The table lists this clone with a few counts. This rearrangement joins TRBV7-3 to TRBJ1-1; 8 nucleotides match TRBD1. CDR1 SGHTA and CDR2 FQGTGA come from the germline V gene. The CDR3 is made up of 16 amino acids. V gave up 5 bases and J gave up 0 bases; unmatched junction bases: 8. The CDR3 nucleotides read TGTGCCAGCAGCCACGGACAGGGTATGATGAACACTGAAGCTTTCTTT. Translated: CASSHGQGMMNTEAFF.

This chain joins TRBV7-6 and TRBJ2-4, with D perhaps matching TRBD2 (7 bases). Trimming stripped 3 bases from V and 0 bases from J, with 12 bases between. This CDR3 has 16 residues. Germline V CDR1 and CDR2: SGHVS, FNYEAQ. Here the CDR3 reads CASSLGGALAKNIQYF. The CDR3 DNA is TGTGCCAGCAGCTTGGGGGGGGCCCTAGCCAAAAACATTCAGTACTTC.

In its sample, this clone was seen once. The gene calls are TRBV7-8 and TRBJ1-2; 11 bases fit TRBD1. Germline CDR1 SGHVS, CDR2 FQNEAQ. This CDR3 region has 15 residues. Trimming took 0 bases from V and 8 from J; bases not matched to a gene: 5. The CDR3 loop is CASSLADRGLEGYTF. The CDR3 region has the DNA TGTGCCAGCAGCTTAGCGGACAGGGGGCTCGAGGGCTACACCTTC. Based on the CDR3 plus reference TRBV7-8 and TRBJ1-2, the full variable domain is GAGVSQSPRYKVAKRGQDVALRCDPISGHVSLFWYQQALGQGPEFLTYFQNEAQLDKSGLPSDRFFAERPEGSVSTLKIQRTQQEDSAVYLCASSLADRGLEGYTFGSGTRLTVV.

This clone has only one observation. The V call is TRBV18, the J call TRBJ1-4, with TRBD1 matching over 9 bases. The CDR3 runs to 14 residues. The germline V gene encodes CDR1 KGHSH and CDR2 LQKENI. The V gene end was trimmed by 6 bases and the J gene end by 7 bases; junction bases not matched to a gene: 6. The CDR3 sequence is CASSKGQGGEKLFF. The CDR3 coding sequence is TGTGCCAGCTCCAAGGGACAGGGAGGTGAAAAACTGTTTTTT.

Notes on this clone: This sample includes further DNA sequences coding for the same CDR3. The CDR3 protein is CASSLDGSPNYGYTF. The CDR3 DNA follows: TGCGCCAGCAGCTTGGATGGGTCCCCCAACTATGGCTACACCTTC. This rearrangement joins TRBV5-1 to TRBJ1-2; D gene unclear. Germline-derived CDR1 and CDR2 are SGHRS and YFSETQ. This CDR3 has 15 amino acids. Trimming pared 0 bases from V and 2 bases from J, leaving 11 bases between.

This chain joins TRBV4-1 and TRBJ1-1; D is possibly TRBD1 (5 bases). The CDR3 totals 17 residues. V lost 4 bases to trimming and J lost 5 bases, with 23 bases between them. Per germline, CDR1 MGHRA and CDR2 YSYEKL. This CDR3 reads CASSRSTSDGGRTEAFF. The CDR3 region has the DNA TGCGCCAGCAGCCGGTCGACCTCGGACGGGGGACGAACTGAAGCTTTCTTT.

The rearrangement uses TRBV25-1 and TRBJ2-5; D unresolved. The ends were cut back, 4 bases at V and 2 bases at J, with 2 bases in the middle. The CDR3 spans 11 residues. Germline CDR1 is MGHDK and CDR2 is SYGVNS. CDR3 in amino acids: CASSGQETQYF. CDR3 in DNA: TGTGCCAGCAGTGGGCAAGAGACCCAGTACTTC.

Concerning this clone: This sample includes further DNA sequences coding for the same CDR3. The chain carries TRBV5-1 and TRBJ2-5; 7 bases agree with TRBD2. Losses at the gene ends were 5 bases for V and 5 bases for J; bases not matched to a gene: 0. The CDR3 runs 11 residues. In germline, CDR1 is SGHRS, CDR2 YFSETQ. The DNA of the CDR3 is TGCGCCAGCAGACTAGCGGAGACCCAGTACTTC. This codes for CASRLAETQYF.

The V and J genes are TRBV19 and TRBJ2-5; D is possibly TRBD1 (5 bases). This CDR3 contains 16 residues. Germline values: CDR1 LNHDA, CDR2 SQIVND (reference sequence). Deletions cut 7 bases from V and 2 bases from J, with 20 bases between. DNA of the CDR3: TGTGCCAGTATGGGCCACTGGAGACAGAGACAAGAGACCCAGTACTTC. Residues: CASMGHWRQRQETQYF.

The V and J genes are TRBV6-5 and TRBJ1-5, with D unresolved. The CDR3 has 15 amino acids. The germline V gene encodes CDR1 MNHEY and CDR2 SVGAGI. The germline V and J ends were trimmed by 4 bases and 2 bases, with 12 bases remaining between them. CDR3 protein: CASSSSPGGNQPQHF. The CDR3 DNA reads TGTGCCAGCAGTTCGTCCCCAGGAGGCAATCAGCCCCAGCATTTT.

The chain uses TRBV18 and TRBJ2-5; no clear D gene. Trimming took off 1 base at V and 2 bases at J, with 14 bases between the two ends. Germline V CDR1 and CDR2: KGHSH, LQKENI. The CDR3 spans 16 residues. This CDR3 reads CASSPRPLDRQETQYF. The CDR3 DNA is TGTGCCAGCTCACCACGGCCTCTAGATCGACAAGAGACCCAGTACTTC.

V and J are TRBV3-1 (or the pseudogene TRBV3-2) and TRBJ2-1; D is unclear. Germline V lookup: CDR1 LGHDT, CDR2 YNNKEL (reference sequence). V was pared by 3 bases and J by 8 bases, with 8 bases between. This CDR3 is 12 amino acids long. CDR3 amino acids: CASSQTHHEQFF. The CDR3 region has the DNA TGTGCCAGCAGCCAGACACACCATGAGCAGTTCTTC.

The J gene is TRBJ1-6, the V gene TRBV6-5; D gene uncertain. The V end lost 4 bases, the J end lost 7 bases, and 17 bases lay between the germline ends. Looked up from germline, CDR1 is MNHEY and CDR2 is SVGAGI. This CDR3 has 16 residues. CDR3 in DNA: TGTGCCAGCAGTTCCAAACCGCCTCAACGAAATTCACCCCTCCACTTT. It translates to CASSSKPPQRNSPLHF.

V is TRBV7-9 and J is TRBJ1-2, with D tentatively TRBD1 (6 bases). CDR3 length: 15 amino acids. Trimming pared 1 base from V and 4 bases from J, leaving 13 bases between. The germline CDR1 and CDR2 sequences are SEHNR and FQNEAQ (reference sequence). As DNA, the CDR3 is TGTGCCAGCAGCTTAGGATCAGGGGAGACCTATGGCTACACCTTC. Its protein product is CASSLGSGETYGYTF.

J is TRBJ2-3 and V is TRBV18; D perhaps matches TRBD2 (5 bases). Trimming shortened V by 3 bases and J by 3 bases, and 13 bases separated the two germline ends. Per the germline V gene, CDR1 is KGHSH and CDR2 is LQKENI. The CDR3 has 15 amino acids. The CDR3 here is CASSPGGPGTDTQYF. The CDR3 coding sequence is TGTGCCAGCTCACCCGGCGGACCGGGGACAGATACGCAGTATTTT.

The chain employs TRBV18 and TRBJ2-5, with D possibly TRBD1 on 6 matching bases. V was clipped by 4 bases and J by 5 bases, with 14 bases between them. The CDR3 length is 14 residues. Germline assignment: CDR1 KGHSH and CDR2 LQKENI. The CDR3 DNA reads TGTGCCAGCTCACTTTCTACAGGGATGGAGACCCAGTACTTC. Its translation: CASSLSTGMETQYF.

This clone occurred once. The rearrangement joins TRBV7-2 to TRBJ1-5; D is perhaps TRBD1 (6 bases). Per the germline V gene, CDR1 is SGHTA and CDR2 is FQGNSA. Trimming removed 0 bases at V and 4 bases at J, with 10 bases between. The CDR3 spans 15 residues. CDR3 sequence reads: CASSLASTGNQPQHF. As DNA, the CDR3 is TGTGCCAGCAGCTTAGCATCTACAGGGAATCAGCCCCAGCATTTT.

The chain recombines TRBV5-1 with TRBJ1-1, with 11 bases aligning to TRBD1. The CDR3 contains 18 residues. The trim removed 0 bases at V and 4 bases at J, leaving 11 bases unmatched. Germline-derived CDR1 and CDR2 are SGHRS and YFSETQ. This CDR3 is CASSLGGQGADSGTEAFF. CDR3 in DNA: TGCGCCAGCAGCTTGGGCGGACAGGGGGCGGACTCTGGCACTGAAGCTTTCTTT.

The CDR3 DNA reads TGTGCCAGCAGCCAAGAGTGGTCGGCAGGGGGCTCACAGCCCCAGCATTTT. Translation: CASSQEWSAGGSQPQHF. The rearrangement uses TRBV14 and TRBJ1-5; 8 bases are shared with TRBD1. This CDR3 is 17 amino acids long. Trimming took 0 bases from V and 7 from J; bases not matched to a gene: 11. Germline V gene sequence: CDR1 SGHDN, CDR2 FVKESK.

V and J are TRBV6-4 and TRBJ2-1, with 9 positions matching TRBD2. CDR1 is MRHNA, CDR2 SNTAGT, per germline. J lost 10 bases, V lost 4 bases, and 5 bases had no gene match. The CDR3 sequence is 13 residues long. CDR3 sequence reads: CASSAGLAREQFF. The CDR3, as DNA: TGTGCCAGCAGTGCCGGACTAGCGCGAGAGCAGTTCTTC.